This T cell receptor (beta chain) was retrieved from a study of cytomegalovirus exposure and HLA in healthy donors. Looking at the study overall: Around 180 million T cells yielded 117 million unique TCR beta sequences in earlier analysis.

This clone has just a few counts. Its antigen is unknown. Primers for the PCR totalled 60 Vbeta and 13 Jbeta. Libraries were prepared by immunoSEQ multiplex PCR; TCRdb keeps only in-frame clonotypes and omits some of them. The sample includes about 120,000 clones, about three quarters of them seen just once. Study-level findings and limits: Later work associated fewer than 20,000 TCR beta sequences with HLA alleles at 0.05 false discovery rate.

The sequence derives from a female donor in good health and CMV-seronegative. The sequencing sample was made of PBMCs.

The CDR3 sequence: CASSVDPVYEQYF. For the CDR3, the DNA is TGTGCCAGCAGCGTAGACCCGGTTTACGAGCAGTACTTC. The chain employs TRBV9 and TRBJ2-7; no definite D call. Germline V gene data show CDR1 as SGDLS and CDR2 as YYNGEE. The CDR3 contains 13 residues. The germline V and J ends were trimmed by 0 bases and 4 bases, with 8 bases remaining between them.